This record looks at one T cell receptor (beta chain) sequence and its context. It has no known antigen specificity. No clone much larger than this one lies a single base away; base qualities are absent. These data originate in a study of shared clonotypes between healthy human individuals (dated by TCRdb to about 2020). In the study overall: A couple of women and a few men aged 18 to 49 years were included in the cohort. Blood TCR repertoires of a handful of healthy adults were deeply sequenced to estimate repertoire size and the extent of clonotype sharing between individuals. To increase sequencing depth and limit assay-specific biases, different laboratories used diverse techniques to prepare libraries and sequence TCR repertoires. Each donor's leukapheresis produced roughly between roughly 0.85 and 10 billion PBMCs. For each donor, three plates each were used for CD4 naive and CD4 memory, two plates were used for CD8 naive, and one plate was used for CD8 memory.

General conclusions and limits of the study: Approximately 5% of naive CD4, 3.5% of naive CD8, approximately 2.2% of memory CD4, and about 0.4% of memory CD8 clonotypes were shared across several donors. Sampling was limited to blood, and TCR repertoires in tissue likely differ from TCR repertoires in blood. Estimated clonotype richness was generally larger for naive than for memory subsets. Compared with non-shared clonotypes, clonotypes shared by all four sorted-subset donors had higher generation probabilities. Because the study included a small number of donors, the genetic and exposure-history diversity represented was limited. Pairwise subsampling indicated that sequencing depth was expected to affect the degree of clonotype sharing among donors. Incomplete sequencing was indicated by rarefaction of sorted-subset datasets, despite the large sequencing depth.

TCR CDR3 regions were amplified from genomic DNA by multiplex PCR using the deep immunoSEQ assay. Extracted genomic DNA from each cell subset was spread evenly across all wells of several immunoSEQ 96-well plates, with each plate serving as a replicate. For sorted subsets, 200 to 250 ng genomic DNA, equal to about 30,000 T cell genomes, was loaded into each replicate PCR. Purified libraries were quantified with a Qubit 3.0 fluorometer, sized on a Bioanalyzer 2100, and re-quantified with the KAPA Library Quantification kit. Every immunoSEQ 96-well plate was sequenced on a separate single-read 150-cycle Illumina NextSeq 550 flow cell. As for the authors' bioinformatics: Because the immunoSEQ output held only junctional sequences and lacked quality scores, the filtering could not match the filtering applied to full-length reads. Sequences were annotated with PyIR, a Python wrapper for IgBLAST v1.9, using IMGT germline references to assign V/J genes and CDR3. Reads were removed for weak V/J assignments (E-value above 1e-6), missing CDR3, stop codons, out-of-frame junctions, or ambiguous translated residues. V3J clonotypes were defined as sequences sharing the same inferred V gene, J gene, and CDR3 amino acid sequence. To compute the percentage overlap between repertoires, the number of shared unique clonotypes was divided by the size of the smaller repertoire. Richness of each repertoire was evaluated using RTK rarefaction, the Chao1 estimator, and Recon v2.1 estimates of unobserved clonotypes. For all TCRbeta clonotypes obtained by the gDNA method from a few donors, generation probabilities were computed with OLGA. Here the immuneACCESS table is served through TCRdb, limited to in-frame sequences with V and J called. Missing clones are a known gap in these copies; in checked studies unresolved V genes cover under half, and the rest lacks a known reason. D and trimming were read from the DNA, whereas the V and J calls and clone size are those reported in that table. The sample profile shows about 2 million clones; 85% to 95% of them were found once. The top ten hold 0.13% of the sample.

The donors were healthy, HIV-negative adults with no recently reported acute infections or vaccinations. All donors were Caucasian adults living in Nashville, Tennessee, USA. CD4+ T cells were enriched by magnetic negative selection; naive cells were then positively selected on CD45RA, and the negative fraction formed the memory subset. Blood was obtained by leukapheresis, after which PBMCs were separated by Ficoll-Histopaque density gradient centrifugation and cryopreserved in liquid nitrogen vapor phase. Analytical flow cytometry was used to check the purity and quantity of each magnetically sorted T cell population. Each sorted fraction had its genomic DNA isolated and then quantified by UV absorbance on a Nanodrop 2000c. For CDR1 and CDR2, the germline V gene lists MDHEN and SYDVKM. Counted from cysteine to phenylalanine, this CDR3 has 13 amino acids. The CDR3 DNA has 39 bases and is translated from base 1. A distance of 10 bases separates the germline ends of V and J, which lose 2 bases and 6 bases respectively.

This sequence originates from a young man in good health. The receptor chain draws on TRBV28 and TRBJ1-1; no confident D gene assignment can be made. Sequencing was performed on naive CD4+ T cells sorted from blood. The cell subset or site label, read with the paper, signifies: CD45RA+ positively selected. The DNA sequence is as follows: TGTGCCAGCAGTTTAGTAACCGGGCCTGAAGCTTTCTTT. The encoded protein is CASSLVTGPEAFF.